The next 19 T cell receptor beta chains were all read from a single sample in a study of blood T cell repertoires in COVID-19. TCRdb's table, derived via immunoSEQ multiplex PCR, lists solely in-frame clones and lacks some. The sample lists a few hundred thousand clones, approximately 89% seen once, with less than 3% in the top ten. The sample comprised peripheral blood. All receptors derive from a woman aged 50 to 60 with acute or convalescent COVID-19.

The chain employs TRBV24-1 and TRBJ2-1; 9 positions agree with TRBD2. J lost 6 bases, V lost 0 bases, and 14 bases had no gene match. The CDR3 totals 19 residues. From germline, CDR1 is KGHDR and CDR2 SFDVKD. This CDR3 is CATSDLRRGSGRIPNEQFF. In DNA, the CDR3 is TGTGCCACCAGTGATTTGCGGCGGGGTAGCGGGAGAATCCCCAATGAGCAGTTCTTC.

The chain links TRBV5-8 to TRBJ1-5; 11 positions match TRBD1. The germline V gene has CDR1 SGHTS and CDR2 YDEGEE. V gave up 6 bases and J gave up 0 bases; unmatched junction bases: 11. The CDR3 runs to 18 residues. CDR3 loop: CASIKLGQGAFSNQPQHF. Here the CDR3 DNA reads TGTGCCAGCATAAAATTAGGACAGGGGGCTTTTAGCAATCAGCCCCAGCATTTT.

The chain couples TRBV10-3 to TRBJ2-7, with 11 bases that match TRBD1. Germline loops: CDR1 ENHRY, CDR2 SYGVKD. Losses at the gene ends were 6 bases for V and 1 base for J; bases not matched to a gene: 5. The CDR3 consists of 15 residues. This chain's CDR3 is CAIRVGTGGSYEQYF. The DNA for the CDR3 is TGTGCCATCAGGGTGGGGACAGGGGGATCCTACGAGCAGTACTTC.

CDR3 DNA sequence: TGCAGCGGTGGGACAGGAGACTATGGCTACACCTTC. This translates into CSGGTGDYGYTF. The chain is built from TRBV29-1 and TRBJ1-2; 8 bases align to TRBD1. Per the germline V gene, CDR1 is SQVTM and CDR2 is ANQGSEA. This CDR3 is built from 12 residues. With V trimmed by 7 bases and J by 3 bases, 4 bases remained unmatched.

V and J are TRBV30 and TRBJ1-2; D perhaps matches TRBD1 (6 bases). Germline values: CDR1 GTSNPN, CDR2 SVGIG (reference sequence). The germline V and J ends were trimmed by 5 bases and 5 bases, with 6 bases remaining between them. There are 10 residues in the CDR3. CDR3 protein: CAWGQYGYTF. The CDR3, as DNA: TGTGCCTGGGGACAGTATGGCTACACCTTC.

The chain carries TRBV7-9 and TRBJ2-7; 13 bases agree with TRBD2. The CDR3 has 15 residues. V trimming: 5 bases; J trimming: 6 bases; junction bases outside the gene matches: 7. CDR1 and CDR2 from the germline V gene are SEHNR and FQNEAQ (reference sequence). The CDR3 loop is CASSRTSGSLGEQYF. The CDR3 nucleotides are TGTGCCAGCAGCCGGACTAGCGGGAGTTTGGGCGAGCAGTACTTC.

This clone was detected only once. The sample contains more than one DNA sequence encoding this CDR3. CDR3 amino acids: CASSLRGTEAFF. The CDR3 DNA sequence: TGTGCCAGCAGTTTAAGGGGCACTGAAGCTTTCTTT. The genes are TRBV27 and TRBJ1-1, with D possibly matching TRBD1 (5 bases). This CDR3 has 12 amino acids. V was cut by 2 bases and J by 4 bases, with 5 bases left in between. Germline-derived CDR1 and CDR2 are MNHEY and SMNVEV (reference sequence).

The V call is TRBV9, the J call TRBJ1-1; TRBD1 is a possible D gene (6 bases). Germline V gives CDR1 SGDLS, CDR2 YYNGEE. V was trimmed by 2 bases and J by 1 base, leaving 9 bases between them. The CDR3 sequence is 14 residues long. The CDR3, as DNA: TGTGCCAGCAGCGTCCAACAGGGGAACACTGAAGCTTTCTTT. Protein sequence: CASSVQQGNTEAFF.

This chain uses TRBV5-5 with TRBJ2-5; 8 nucleotides line up with TRBD2. J gave up 4 bases and V 3 bases, and 8 bases lay outside the gene matches. This CDR3 is 15 amino acids long. The germline V gene has CDR1 SGHKS and CDR2 YYEKEE (reference sequence). Written as DNA, the CDR3 is TGTGCCAGCAGCTCAGCGGGAGCGGAGATAGAGACCCAGTACTTC. It is translated as CASSSAGAEIETQYF. Together with reference TRBV5-5 and TRBJ2-5, the CDR3 gives the full variable domain: DAGVTQSPTHLIKTRGQQVTLRCSPISGHKSVSWYQQVLGQGPQFIFQYYEKEERGRGNFPDRFSARQFPNYSSELNVNALLLGDSALYLCASSSAGAEIETQYFGPGTRLLVL.

V is TRBV24-1 and J is TRBJ2-1; D remains ambiguous. Germline V gives CDR1 KGHDR, CDR2 SFDVKD. V lost 4 bases to trimming and J lost 10 bases, with 13 bases between them. CDR3 length: 13 amino acids. The DNA for the CDR3 is TGTGCCACCAGTGACGTCGTCGGGTCCGAGCAGTTCTTC. Its protein is CATSDVVGSEQFF.

The genes are TRBV5-5 and TRBJ1-6; no firm D call. CDR1 and CDR2 (germline): SGHKS, YYEKEE (reference sequence). V shed 7 bases and J shed 5 bases, with 13 bases lying between them. The CDR3 is 14 residues long. The DNA for the CDR3 is TGTGCCAGCGGTCGGGGATCTCATAATTCACCCCTCCACTTT. It yields the protein CASGRGSHNSPLHF.

The rearrangement uses TRBV4-3 and TRBJ2-7; D unclear. The V and J ends lost 0 bases and 2 bases respectively, with 5 bases between them. The CDR3 has 13 amino acids. Germline CDR1 and CDR2: LGHNA and YSLEER. The CDR3 is CASSQDLPYEQYF. In DNA, the CDR3 is TGCGCCAGCAGCCAAGATCTCCCCTACGAGCAGTACTTC.

The chain is built from TRBV19 and TRBJ2-1; D perhaps matches TRBD1 (8 bases). Germline values: CDR1 LNHDA, CDR2 SQIVND (reference sequence). V dropped 6 bases and J dropped 2 bases, with 14 bases sitting between them. This CDR3 has 15 amino acids. CDR3 nucleotide sequence: TGTGCCAGTAGCGAACAGGGGGGGACCTACAATGAGCAGTTCTTC. It codes for CASSEQGGTYNEQFF.

The gene calls are TRBV7-9 and TRBJ2-7, with D maybe TRBD2 (6 bases). Germline V gene data show CDR1 as SEHNR and CDR2 as FQNEAQ (reference sequence). V was cut by 5 bases and J by 1 base, with 12 bases left in between. This CDR3 is built from 14 residues. The CDR3 reads CASSAQGLSYEQYF. The CDR3 bases are TGTGCCAGCAGCGCGCAGGGACTTTCCTACGAGCAGTACTTC.

The chain joins TRBV28 to TRBJ1-4; D gene uncertain. CDR3 length: 14 amino acids. V was pared by 3 bases and J by 7 bases, with 12 bases between. Germline values: CDR1 MDHEN, CDR2 SYDVKM. CDR3 sequence (DNA): TGTGCCAGCAGTTTTTTCCCGGTCGGTGAAAAACTGTTTTTT. Translating gives CASSFFPVGEKLFF.

This chain connects TRBV24-1 to TRBJ2-3; 13 nucleotides line up with TRBD2. The CDR3 consists of 16 residues. Trimming removed 4 bases from V and 4 bases from J; junction bases left unmatched: 4. Germline V gene sequence: CDR1 KGHDR, CDR2 SFDVKD. The CDR3 is CATSDPGLAGADTQYF. As DNA, the CDR3 is TGTGCCACCAGTGACCCTGGACTAGCGGGAGCAGATACGCAGTATTTT.

In its sample, this clone was seen many times. This sequence joins TRBV11-2 and TRBJ2-7; 10 positions agree with TRBD1. V trimming: 4 bases; J trimming: 2 bases; junction bases outside the gene matches: 14. This CDR3 region has 18 residues. The germline V gene has CDR1 SGHAT and CDR2 FQNNGV. CDR3 nucleotides: TGTGCCAGCAGCTCTATACTCCGGGACAGGGGCGGACCCTACGAGCAGTACTTC. As protein: CASSSILRDRGGPYEQYF.

The chain links TRBV5-6 to TRBJ1-4; tentative D call: TRBD1 (6 bases). V was cut by 0 bases and J by 8 bases, with 11 bases left in between. This CDR3 has 14 residues. Germline lookup yields CDR1 SGHDT and CDR2 YYEEEE. The DNA for the CDR3 is TGTGCCAGCAGCTTGGTACCAGGGGACGAAAAACTGTTTTTT. Amino acid sequence: CASSLVPGDEKLFF.

In DNA, the CDR3 is TGTGCCAGTAGTTCATACCGGGACAGTTATAGCAATCAGCCCCAGCATTTT. Encoded protein: CASSSYRDSYSNQPQHF. V is TRBV19 and J is TRBJ1-5, with TRBD1 matching over 7 bases. The trim removed 5 bases at V and 0 bases at J, leaving 10 bases unmatched. Germline values: CDR1 LNHDA, CDR2 SQIVND (reference sequence). The length of the CDR3 is 17 residues. Together with reference TRBV19 and TRBJ1-5, the CDR3 gives the full variable domain: DGGITQSPKYLFRKEGQNVTLSCEQNLNHDAMYWYRQDPGQGLRLIYYSQIVNDFQKGDIAEGYSVSREKKESFPLTVTSAQKNPTAFYLCASSSYRDSYSNQPQHFGDGTRLSIL.